This T cell receptor beta chain was captured by sequencing in a study of blood T cell repertoires in COVID-19. Here immunoSEQ multiplex PCR was the method, and the copy in TCRdb shows in-frame clones only, minus some. The sample records 60,000 or so clones, roughly nine tenths being singletons. CDR3 size: 14 residues. Germline CDR1 is KGHSH and CDR2 is LQKENI. The V end lost 4 bases, the J end lost 0 bases, and 9 bases lay between the germline ends. This clone showed up just once. Other DNA sequences in this specimen translate into the identical CDR3. This sequence originates from a man in his sixties with acute or convalescent COVID-19. The V call is TRBV18, the J call TRBJ1-1, with D perhaps TRBD1 (6 bases). Sample: peripheral blood. The CDR3 DNA reads TGTGCCAGCTCACTACAGGGAATGAACACTGAAGCTTTCTTT. Its translation: CASSLQGMNTEAFF.